The 27 T cell receptor beta chains given below trace back to one sample, sequenced in a study of blood T cell repertoires in COVID-19. Clones were sequenced by immunoSEQ multiplex PCR, and TCRdb holds only the in-frame ones, with some missing. Altogether about 270,000 clones are present, about nine tenths being singletons, with the ten largest covering 2.3%. Material for sequencing was PBMCs or T cells enriched from blood (not recorded which). All receptors come from a woman aged 35 to 49 with acute COVID-19.

The gene calls are TRBV3-1 (or the pseudogene TRBV3-2) and TRBJ1-4, with D possibly being TRBD1 (5 bases). V was clipped by 4 bases and J by 7 bases, with 13 bases between them. The CDR3 contains 14 residues. Germline V gene sequence: CDR1 LGHDT, CDR2 YNNKEL (reference sequence). Written as DNA, the CDR3 is TGTGCCAGCAGCCGGTACAGGAAGAGTGAAAAACTGTTTTTT. This codes for CASSRYRKSEKLFF.

The chain couples TRBV6-5 to TRBJ1-1; D is possibly TRBD1 (6 bases). This CDR3 is 13 amino acids long. Germline CDR1 is MNHEY and CDR2 is SVGAGI. V was shortened by 7 bases and J by 6 bases, with 15 bases between the two germline ends. The CDR3 nucleotides are TGTGCCAGCACGGTCAGGGGTAGGGCTGAAGCTTTCTTT. This encodes CASTVRGRAEAFF.

V usage is TRBV30 and J usage is TRBJ2-2; tentative D call: TRBD1 (8 bases). CDR1 and CDR2 (germline): GTSNPN, SVGIG (reference sequence). This CDR3 region has 13 residues. V lost 5 bases, J lost 5 bases, and 12 bases lay in between. CDR3 region: CAWGQGGTGELFF. DNA of the CDR3: TGTGCCTGGGGACAGGGAGGGACCGGGGAGCTGTTTTTT.

The CDR3 sequence is CASSVGSRGLSEQYF. For the CDR3, the DNA is TGTGCCAGCAGCGTAGGAAGCAGGGGGCTCAGCGAGCAGTACTTC. The chain carries TRBV9 and TRBJ2-7; 8 bases line up with TRBD1. The CDR3 is made up of 15 amino acids. With V trimmed by 0 bases and J by 6 bases, 8 bases remained unmatched. CDR1 SGDLS and CDR2 YYNGEE come from the germline V gene.

This chain links TRBV4-2 with TRBJ2-1; maybe TRBD2 (6 bases). The V end lost 11 bases, the J end lost 6 bases, and 17 bases lay between the germline ends. Germline CDR1 reads LGHNA; CDR2 reads YNFKEQ. The CDR3 consists of 13 residues. CDR3 residues: CARRWERVNEQFF. The CDR3 DNA is TGTGCCCGGCGGTGGGAGCGGGTCAATGAGCAGTTCTTC.

The chain carries TRBV4-1 and TRBJ2-2; 10 positions agree with TRBD1. The germline V gene encodes CDR1 MGHRA and CDR2 YSYEKL. This CDR3 region has 16 residues. With V trimmed by 1 base and J by 4 bases, 3 bases remained unmatched. The CDR3 nucleotides read TGCGCCAGCAGCCAAGGGACAGGGGGTGGCACCGGGGAGCTGTTTTTT. This sequence encodes CASSQGTGGGTGELFF.

V and J are TRBV5-5 and TRBJ1-1; TRBD1 matches at 7 bases. V gave up 4 bases and J gave up 8 bases; unmatched junction bases: 11. The germline V gene encodes CDR1 SGHKS and CDR2 YYEKEE (reference sequence). The CDR3 loop spans 14 amino acids. This CDR3 is CASSPLRGGLEAFF. The CDR3 nucleotides are TGTGCCAGCAGCCCCTTGAGAGGGGGCCTAGAAGCTTTCTTT.

The chain carries TRBV28 and TRBJ1-2; a weak D match, TRBD1 (6 bases). Germline-derived CDR1 and CDR2 are MDHEN and SYDVKM. This CDR3 spans 13 amino acids. Trimming stripped 2 bases from V and 4 bases from J, with 8 bases between. CDR3 DNA sequence: TGTGCCAGCAGTTTAACAGGGAGCTATGGCTACACCTTC. It encodes CASSLTGSYGYTF.

The genes are TRBV6-5 and TRBJ2-2, with D possibly matching TRBD1 (6 bases). Trimming took off 7 bases at V and 5 bases at J, with 17 bases between the two ends. The length of the CDR3 is 15 residues. Germline CDR1 is MNHEY and CDR2 is SVGAGI. The CDR3 bases are TGTGCCAGCATGAGTTGGGGGCCGGGGACCGGGGAGCTGTTTTTT. It codes for CASMSWGPGTGELFF.

The V gene is TRBV6-1, the J gene TRBJ2-1; no firm D call. CDR3 length equals 14 residues. Germline CDR1 is MNHNS and CDR2 is SASEGT. V lost 1 base and J 6 bases, leaving 10 bases between the germline ends. The CDR3 loop reads CASSEGSIVNEQFF. CDR3 DNA: TGTGCCAGCAGTGAAGGGAGTATCGTCAATGAGCAGTTCTTC.

This chain connects TRBV7-3 to TRBJ2-3, with 11 bases fitting TRBD2. V was pared by 5 bases and J by 7 bases, with 5 bases of the junction left unmatched. Germline loops: CDR1 SGHTA, CDR2 FQGTGA. CDR3 length equals 14 residues. Here the CDR3 DNA reads TGTGCCAGCAGCCAGGGACTAGCGGCATATACGCAGTATTTT. Protein sequence: CASSQGLAAYTQYF.

The rearrangement uses TRBV19 and TRBJ1-2; 7 bases match TRBD1. The J segment lost 5 bases and the V segment lost 4 bases, leaving 7 bases of the junction unmatched. Germline lookup yields CDR1 LNHDA and CDR2 SQIVND (reference sequence). CDR3 length: 14 amino acids. The CDR3 protein is CASSNTGTAYGYTF. CDR3 sequence (DNA): TGTGCCAGTAGTAACACCGGGACAGCATATGGCTACACCTTC.

The genes are TRBV4-1 and TRBJ2-1; a possible D gene is TRBD1 (6 bases). With 6 bases removed from V and 0 bases from J, the gap between germline ends came to 9 bases. This CDR3 comprises 14 residues. In germline, CDR1 is MGHRA, CDR2 YSYEKL. CDR3: CASREDSSYNEQFF. CDR3 sequence (DNA): TGCGCCAGCAGAGAGGACAGCTCCTACAATGAGCAGTTCTTC.

The table lists this clone with a count of one. The rearrangement joins TRBV6-5 to TRBJ2-7; 7 bases agree with TRBD2. The germline V gene has CDR1 MNHEY and CDR2 SVGAGI. This CDR3 is built from 15 residues. The V and J ends lost 7 bases and 5 bases, in that order; junction bases with no gene match: 14. CDR3 bases: TGTGCCAGCACGACGTTGACTAGCAGGTTCAACGAGCAGTACTTC. This gives the protein CASTTLTSRFNEQYF.

As concerns this clone: A read error is possible here, since a much larger clone lies one base away. V is TRBV7-2 and J is TRBJ2-7; D is unresolved. CDR1 and CDR2 (germline): SGHTA, FQGNSA. The CDR3 is 14 amino acids. Trimming took off 0 bases at V and 2 bases at J, with 8 bases between the two ends. DNA for the CDR3: TGTGCCAGCAGCTTAGCGCGTACAGCCTACGAGCAGTACTTC. This codes for CASSLARTAYEQYF.

This clone is a singleton in its sample. J is TRBJ2-4 and V is TRBV19; 8 positions agree with TRBD1. The trim removed 5 bases at V and 11 bases at J, leaving 5 bases unmatched. There are 12 residues in the CDR3. Germline loops: CDR1 LNHDA, CDR2 SQIVND (reference sequence). As DNA, the CDR3 is TGTGCCAGTAGTCCGAGACAGGGGCTTCAGTACTTC. This translates into CASSPRQGLQYF.

The V gene is TRBV7-8, the J gene TRBJ1-2; D is uncertain. CDR1 and CDR2 from the germline V gene are SGHVS and FQNEAQ. V was trimmed by 3 bases and J by 8 bases, leaving 16 bases between them. The CDR3 contains 14 residues. For the CDR3, the DNA is TGTGCCAGCAGCTTCCCCGGTCGGGTTGACGGCTACACCTTC. Protein product: CASSFPGRVDGYTF.

The rearrangement uses TRBV6-5 and TRBJ2-7, with TRBD1 matching over 7 bases. The CDR3 has 13 amino acids. Germline trimming cut 6 bases from V and 4 bases from J; bases unmatched to any gene: 6. Germline CDR1 MNHEY, CDR2 SVGAGI. The CDR3, as DNA: TGTGCCAGCAGCCTGACAGGGCGATACGAGCAGTACTTC. Translating gives CASSLTGRYEQYF.

Only one count was recorded for this clone. V usage is TRBV5-1 and J usage is TRBJ1-5; perhaps TRBD1 as D (5 bases). CDR3 length: 14 amino acids. Germline CDR1 is SGHRS and CDR2 is YFSETQ. V lost 3 bases and J lost 4, with 11 bases in between. The CDR3 DNA is TGCGCCAGCAGCTACGACAGTTATAATCAGCCCCAGCATTTT. Protein product: CASSYDSYNQPQHF.

This clone was counted once. The rearrangement links TRBV13 to TRBJ2-7; the match to TRBD1 covers 9 bases. V trimming: 6 bases; J trimming: 5 bases; junction bases outside the gene matches: 14. This CDR3 is 16 amino acids long. Germline V gene data show CDR1 as PRHDT and CDR2 as FYEKMQ (reference sequence). CDR3 sequence: CASSYIRGQGIDEQYF. CDR3 bases: TGTGCCAGCAGTTACATTAGGGGACAGGGTATTGACGAGCAGTACTTC.

This chain links TRBV11-3 with TRBJ2-2, with 7 bases matching TRBD1. Germline CDR1 reads SGHNT; CDR2 reads YENEEA. The CDR3 contains 15 residues. The ends lost 1 base at V and 6 bases at J; junction bases unmatched: 5. The CDR3 DNA sequence: TGTGCCAGCAGCTTAGCCCCTACAGGGGCCGGGGAGCTGTTTTTT. Protein sequence: CASSLAPTGAGELFF.

The chain joins TRBV6-5 to TRBJ1-1; 10 positions agree with TRBD1. This CDR3 is built from 15 residues. Germline loops: CDR1 MNHEY, CDR2 SVGAGI. V shed 6 bases, J shed 4 bases, and the junction held 8 bases outside the gene matches. This chain's CDR3 is CASSRDGQGGTEAFF. The DNA of the CDR3 is TGTGCCAGCAGCCGCGACGGACAGGGGGGCACTGAAGCTTTCTTT.

The chain employs TRBV18 and TRBJ2-3; 8 nucleotides match TRBD2. The CDR3 is 16 residues long. The V gene end was trimmed by 0 bases and the J gene end by 2 bases; junction bases not matched to a gene: 4. Germline V gene lookup returns CDR1 KGHSH and CDR2 LQKENI. The CDR3 here is CASSPPNGGATDTQYF. In nucleotides, the CDR3 is TGTGCCAGCTCACCACCCAACGGGGGGGCCACAGATACGCAGTATTTT.

The chain is built from TRBV11-2 and TRBJ2-5, with TRBD2 identical over 9 bases. The V segment lost 5 bases and the J segment 3 bases; nucleotides outside the gene matches: 1. Germline-derived CDR1 and CDR2 are SGHAT and FQNNGV. The CDR3 extends over 13 amino acids. Here the CDR3 reads CASSIAGEETQYF. The CDR3 DNA is TGTGCCAGCAGCATAGCGGGAGAAGAGACCCAGTACTTC.

The CDR3 protein is CSARAEDGYTF. DNA of the CDR3: TGCAGTGCTAGAGCGGAGGATGGCTACACCTTC. The chain is built from TRBV20-1 and TRBJ1-2; D ambiguous. The V end was cut by 1 base, the J end by 6 bases, with 6 bases between. The CDR3 is made up of 11 amino acids. CDR1 DFQATT and CDR2 SNEGSKA come from the germline V gene (reference sequence).

V is TRBV19 and J is TRBJ1-5; D remains ambiguous. CDR1 is LNHDA and CDR2 is SQIVND in the germline V gene (reference sequence). Trimming stripped 6 bases from V and 1 base from J, with 7 bases between. The CDR3 runs to 13 residues. The CDR3 bases are TGTGCCAGTAGAGAACAGAGCAATCAGCCCCAGCATTTT. As protein: CASREQSNQPQHF.

This clone was counted once. The chain combines TRBV7-9 with TRBJ1-2, with TRBD1 matching over 8 bases. With 3 bases clipped from V and 5 bases from J, the junction kept 5 bases outside the gene matches. CDR1 SEHNR and CDR2 FQNEAQ come from the germline V gene (reference sequence). The CDR3 consists of 14 residues. CDR3 residues: CASSLGQVSYGYTF. The CDR3 DNA reads as TGTGCCAGCAGCTTGGGACAGGTCTCTTATGGCTACACCTTC.